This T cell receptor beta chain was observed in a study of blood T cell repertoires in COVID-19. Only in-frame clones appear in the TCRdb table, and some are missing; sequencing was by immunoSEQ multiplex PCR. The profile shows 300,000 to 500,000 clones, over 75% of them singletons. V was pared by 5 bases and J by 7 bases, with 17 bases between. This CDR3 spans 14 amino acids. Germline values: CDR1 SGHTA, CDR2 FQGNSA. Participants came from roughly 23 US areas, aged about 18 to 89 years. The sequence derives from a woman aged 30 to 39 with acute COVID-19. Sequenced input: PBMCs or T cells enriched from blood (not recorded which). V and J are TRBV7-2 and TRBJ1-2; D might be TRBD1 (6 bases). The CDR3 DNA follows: TGTGCCAGCAGCGCATTTCAAGGGGGTTTTGGCTACACCTTC. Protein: CASSAFQGGFGYTF.